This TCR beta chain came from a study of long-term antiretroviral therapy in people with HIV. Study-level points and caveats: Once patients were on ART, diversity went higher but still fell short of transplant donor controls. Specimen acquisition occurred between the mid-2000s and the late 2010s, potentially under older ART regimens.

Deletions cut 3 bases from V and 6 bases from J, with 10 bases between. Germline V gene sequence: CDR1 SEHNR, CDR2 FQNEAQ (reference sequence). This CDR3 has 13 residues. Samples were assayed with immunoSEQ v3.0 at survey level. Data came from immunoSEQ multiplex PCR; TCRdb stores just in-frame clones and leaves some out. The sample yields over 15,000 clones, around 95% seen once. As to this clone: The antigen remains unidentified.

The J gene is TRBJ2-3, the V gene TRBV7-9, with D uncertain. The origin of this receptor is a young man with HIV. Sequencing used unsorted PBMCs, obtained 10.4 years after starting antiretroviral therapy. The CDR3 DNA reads TGTGCCAGCAGCTTCCGAACCGCGGATACGCAGTATTTT. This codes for CASSFRTADTQYF.